This is a list of T cell receptor beta chains from one sample in a study of T-cell memory formation after mild COVID-19. TCRdb used MiXCR to reprocess the 5' RACE reads, holding one entry per CDR3 protein. The table lists roughly 170,000 distinct CDR3 sequences, about 18% of them singletons, with 3.5% to 5% in the top ten. Sequencing was performed on PBMCs or a T cell subset sorted from them (not recorded which). The receptors here all came from a young man who had mild COVID-19 (a few samples of this study predate the infection). Cell type and time point are not known. The CDR3 runs from the conserved cysteine through the conserved F or W. The D gene is left open where the match is weak. Part of the rows lack a size; the others show once, few, many or a class for expanded clones.

v_gene,d_gene,j_gene,abundance,CDR3aa,CDR3nt
TRBV20-1,-,TRBJ1-1,few,CSARPTGWDTEAFF,TGCAGTGCCCGCCCGACAGGCTGGGACACTGAAGCTTTCTTT
TRBV5-1,-,TRBJ1-1,-,CASSLGRGGVDTEAFF,TGCGCCAGCAGCTTGGGGAGGGGAGGAGTCGACACTGAAGCTTTCTTT
TRBV7-2,TRBD2,TRBJ2-3,-,CASGASGGVDTQYF,TGTGCCAGCGGGGCTAGCGGGGGTGTAGATACGCAGTATTTT
TRBV7-7,-,TRBJ2-1,-,CASSLNLGDEQFF,TGTGCCAGCAGTTTAAATCTAGGGGATGAGCAGTTCTTC
TRBV7-2,-,TRBJ1-2,-,CASSQGRGGNYGYTF,TGTGCCAGCAGCCAGGGGCGGGGGGGCAACTATGGCTACACCTTC
TRBV5-6,TRBD1,TRBJ1-1,-,CASSYIPGQGATEAFF,TGTGCCAGCAGCTATATACCGGGACAGGGGGCCACTGAAGCTTTCTTT
TRBV7-2,-,TRBJ2-2,-,CASSSGTRNTGELFF,TGTGCCAGCAGCTCCGGGACAAGGAACACCGGGGAGCTGTTTTTT
TRBV20-1,-,TRBJ2-7,-,CSADRGFAYEQYF,TGCAGTGCTGATCGGGGTTTCGCCTACGAGCAGTACTTC
TRBV20-1,-,TRBJ2-1,few,CSVQSGSSYNEQFF,TGCAGTGTGCAGAGCGGAAGCTCCTACAATGAGCAGTTCTTC
TRBV7-9,-,TRBJ1-1,few,CASSFLGQSNTEAFF,TGTGCCAGCAGCTTTTTAGGGCAGTCGAACACTGAAGCTTTCTTT
TRBV5-1,-,TRBJ2-1,many,CASSPVLDFYNEQFF,TGCGCCAGCAGCCCCGTCCTAGACTTCTACAATGAGCAGTTCTTC
TRBV20-1,-,TRBJ2-3,-,CSASLAADTQYF,TGCAGTGCTAGTCTGGCAGCAGATACGCAGTATTTT
TRBV4-1,-,TRBJ2-5,-,CASSHPGQEETQYF,TGCGCCAGCAGCCACCCGGGACAAGAGGAGACCCAGTACTTC
TRBV18,-,TRBJ1-1,few,CASSLNPSTEAFF,TGTGCCAGCTCACTTAACCCTAGCACTGAAGCTTTCTTT
TRBV28,-,TRBJ1-2,-,CASTTTGFGYTF,TGTGCCAGCACGACTACAGGGTTTGGCTACACCTTC
TRBV30,-,TRBJ1-2,-,CAWTRQVEGYTF,TGTGCCTGGACCAGACAGGTGGAAGGCTACACCTTC
TRBV20-1,-,TRBJ1-2,-,CSAGDTTGSYGYTF,TGCAGTGCTGGGGATACCACAGGGTCCTATGGCTACACCTTC
TRBV5-4,TRBD1,TRBJ2-1,few,CASSLGPTGNEQFF,TGTGCCAGCAGCTTGGGCCCGACAGGGAATGAGCAGTTCTTC
TRBV7-3,-,TRBJ2-1,many,CASRKGGLNNEQFF,TGTGCCAGCAGAAAGGGGGGACTTAACAATGAGCAGTTCTTC
TRBV7-9,-,TRBJ1-6,-,CASSSPAEAPLHF,TGTGCCAGCAGCTCCCCCGCCGAGGCACCCCTCCACTTT
TRBV7-9,TRBD1,TRBJ1-4,few,CASSRQGAGGKLFF,TGTGCCAGCAGCCGACAGGGGGCAGGCGGAAAACTGTTTTTT